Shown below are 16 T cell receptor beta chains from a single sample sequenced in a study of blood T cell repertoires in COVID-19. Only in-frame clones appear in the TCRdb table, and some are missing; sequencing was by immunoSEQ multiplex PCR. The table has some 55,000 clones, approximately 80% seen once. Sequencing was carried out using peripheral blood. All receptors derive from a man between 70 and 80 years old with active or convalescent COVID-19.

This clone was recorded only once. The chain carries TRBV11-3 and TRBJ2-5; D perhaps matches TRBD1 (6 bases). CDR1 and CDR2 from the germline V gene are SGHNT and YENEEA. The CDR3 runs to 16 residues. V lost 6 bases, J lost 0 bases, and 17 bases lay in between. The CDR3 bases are TGTGCCAGCAGACCCGGCGGGCAGGGGAACCAAGAGACCCAGTACTTC. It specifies CASRPGGQGNQETQYF.

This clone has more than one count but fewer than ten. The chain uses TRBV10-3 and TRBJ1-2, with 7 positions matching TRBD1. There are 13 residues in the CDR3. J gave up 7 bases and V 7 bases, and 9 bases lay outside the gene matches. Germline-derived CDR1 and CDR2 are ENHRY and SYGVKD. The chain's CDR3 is CAITMTGTGGYTF. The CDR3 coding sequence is TGTGCCATCACCATGACAGGGACCGGTGGCTACACCTTC.

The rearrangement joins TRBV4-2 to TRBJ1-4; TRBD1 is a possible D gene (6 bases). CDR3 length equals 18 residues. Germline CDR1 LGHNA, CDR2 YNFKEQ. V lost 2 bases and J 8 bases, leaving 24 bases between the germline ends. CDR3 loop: CASSQRTSTGGRQEKLFF. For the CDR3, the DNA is TGTGCCAGCAGCCAACGAACCTCGACGGGGGGGCGCCAAGAAAAACTGTTTTTT.

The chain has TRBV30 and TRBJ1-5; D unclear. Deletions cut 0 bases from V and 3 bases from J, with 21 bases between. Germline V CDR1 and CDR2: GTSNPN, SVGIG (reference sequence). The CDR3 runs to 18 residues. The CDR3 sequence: CAWSVPLPDYRINQPQHF. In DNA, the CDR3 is TGTGCCTGGAGTGTACCCCTCCCCGACTACAGAATCAATCAGCCCCAGCATTTT.

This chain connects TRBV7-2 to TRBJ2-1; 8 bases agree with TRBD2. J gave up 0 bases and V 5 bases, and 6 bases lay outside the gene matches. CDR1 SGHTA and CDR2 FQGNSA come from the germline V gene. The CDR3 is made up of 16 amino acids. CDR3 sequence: CASSPVGTSSYNEQFF. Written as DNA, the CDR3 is TGTGCCAGCAGCCCTGTCGGGACTAGCTCCTACAATGAGCAGTTCTTC.

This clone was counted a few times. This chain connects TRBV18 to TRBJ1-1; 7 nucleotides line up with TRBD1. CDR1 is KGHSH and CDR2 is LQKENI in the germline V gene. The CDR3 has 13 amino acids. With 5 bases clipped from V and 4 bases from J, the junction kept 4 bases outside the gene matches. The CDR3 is CASSLTGPTEAFF. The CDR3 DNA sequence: TGTGCCAGCTCATTGACAGGGCCCACTGAAGCTTTCTTT.

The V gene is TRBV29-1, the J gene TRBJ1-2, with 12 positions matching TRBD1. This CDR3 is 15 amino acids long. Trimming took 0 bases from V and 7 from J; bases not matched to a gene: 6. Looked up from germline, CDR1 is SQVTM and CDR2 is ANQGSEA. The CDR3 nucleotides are TGCAGCGTTGAAGATTGGGGACAGGGGGCTGGTGGCTACACCTTC. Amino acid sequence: CSVEDWGQGAGGYTF.

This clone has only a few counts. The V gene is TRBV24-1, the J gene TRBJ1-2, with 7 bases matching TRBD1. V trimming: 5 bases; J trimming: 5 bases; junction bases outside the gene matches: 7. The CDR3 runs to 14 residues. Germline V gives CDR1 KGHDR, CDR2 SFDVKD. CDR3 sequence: CATSARQGSYGYTF. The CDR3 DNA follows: TGTGCCACCAGTGCTAGACAGGGCTCATATGGCTACACCTTC.

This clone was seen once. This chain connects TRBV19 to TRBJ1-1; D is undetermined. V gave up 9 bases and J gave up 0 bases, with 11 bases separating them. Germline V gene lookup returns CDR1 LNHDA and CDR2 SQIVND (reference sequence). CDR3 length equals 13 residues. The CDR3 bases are TGTGCCAGCTACAGCCGCATGAACACTGAAGCTTTCTTT. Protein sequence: CASYSRMNTEAFF.

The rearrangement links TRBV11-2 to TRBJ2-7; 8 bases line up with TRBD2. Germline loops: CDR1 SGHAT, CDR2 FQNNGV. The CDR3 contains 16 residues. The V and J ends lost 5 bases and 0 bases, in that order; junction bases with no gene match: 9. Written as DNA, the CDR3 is TGTGCCAGCAGCCCCAGGACTAGCCGCAACTCCTACGAGCAGTACTTC. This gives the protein CASSPRTSRNSYEQYF.

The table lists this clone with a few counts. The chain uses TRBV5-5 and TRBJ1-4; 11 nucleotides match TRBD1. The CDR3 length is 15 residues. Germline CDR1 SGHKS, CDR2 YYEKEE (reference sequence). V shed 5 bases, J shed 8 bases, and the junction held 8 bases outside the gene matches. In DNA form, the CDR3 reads TGTGCCAGCAGTCCTGGGACAGGGGGAGGCGAAAAACTGTTTTTT. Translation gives CASSPGTGGGEKLFF.

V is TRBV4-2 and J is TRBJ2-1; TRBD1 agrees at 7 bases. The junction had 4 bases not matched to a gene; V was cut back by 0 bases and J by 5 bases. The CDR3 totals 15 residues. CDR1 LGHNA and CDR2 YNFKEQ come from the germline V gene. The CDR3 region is CASSQDGTENNEQFF. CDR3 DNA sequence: TGTGCCAGCAGCCAAGATGGGACAGAAAACAATGAGCAGTTCTTC.

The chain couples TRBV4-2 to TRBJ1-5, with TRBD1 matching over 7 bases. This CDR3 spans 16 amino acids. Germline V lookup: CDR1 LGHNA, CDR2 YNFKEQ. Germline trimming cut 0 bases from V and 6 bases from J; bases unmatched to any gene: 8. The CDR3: CASSQDVAGGIQPQHF. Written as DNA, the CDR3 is TGTGCCAGCAGCCAAGATGTGGCAGGGGGTATTCAGCCCCAGCATTTT.

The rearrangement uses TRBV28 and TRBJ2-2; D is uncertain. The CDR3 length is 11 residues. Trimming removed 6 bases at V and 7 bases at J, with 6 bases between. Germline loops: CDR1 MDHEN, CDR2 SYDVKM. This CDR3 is CASRGVGELFF. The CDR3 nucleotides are TGTGCCAGCAGGGGCGTCGGGGAGCTGTTTTTT. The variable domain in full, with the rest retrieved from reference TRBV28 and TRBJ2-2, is DVKVTQSSRYLVKRTGEKVFLECVQDMDHENMFWYRQDPGLGLRLIYFSYDVKMKEKGDIPEGYSVSREKKERFSLILESASTNQTSMYLCASRGVGELFFGEGSRLTVL.

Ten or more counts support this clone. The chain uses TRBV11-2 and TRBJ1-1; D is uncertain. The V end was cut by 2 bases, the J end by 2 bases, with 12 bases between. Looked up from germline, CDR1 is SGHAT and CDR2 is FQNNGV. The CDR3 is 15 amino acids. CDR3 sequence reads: CASSLQRGPNTEAFF. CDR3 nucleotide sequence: TGTGCCAGCAGCTTACAGAGAGGCCCTAACACTGAAGCTTTCTTT.

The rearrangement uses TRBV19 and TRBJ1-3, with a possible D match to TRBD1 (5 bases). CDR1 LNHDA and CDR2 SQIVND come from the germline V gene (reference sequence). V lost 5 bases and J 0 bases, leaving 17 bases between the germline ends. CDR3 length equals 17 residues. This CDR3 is CASSPGNRGTSGNTIYF. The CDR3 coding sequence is TGTGCCAGTAGTCCAGGGAACAGAGGTACCTCTGGAAACACCATATATTTT.